This TCR beta chain was captured by sequencing in a study of regulatory T cells in long-lasting Graves disease. The time point was: newly diagnosed GD, antithyroid drugs for less than 3 months. The TCR library used RNA extracted from PBMCs. This clonotype was recorded many times. V was pared by 4 bases and J by 0 bases, with 7 bases between. CDR1 is WSHSY and CDR2 is SAAADI in the germline V gene. This CDR3 has 13 amino acids. CDR3 regions were amplified by Arm-PCR using iRepertoire HTBI primers to build TCR beta libraries. TCRdb reanalysed the multiplex PCR reads using MiXCR and keeps one entry per CDR3 protein. The sample has approximately 400,000 distinct CDR3 sequences, about 11% seen once. Separately, the same data were catalogued under a study of T cells in Graves' hyperthyroidism and ophthalmopathy.

The genes are TRBV10-2 and TRBJ2-7, with D unresolved. The TCR originated in a woman between 18 and 29 years old with Graves disease. The sample was peripheral blood mononuclear cells (PBMCs), taken at new diagnosis, from a patient treated with antithyroid drugs. The CDR3: CASSVQSSYEQYF. Here the CDR3 DNA reads TGCGCCAGCAGTGTGCAGAGCTCCTACGAGCAGTACTTC.